The rows below give T cell receptor beta chains drawn from one sample of a study of monozygotic twins with inflammatory bowel disease. One entry per CDR3 protein, without DNA, is what TCRdb gives after re-calling the 5' RACE reads. The table for this sample gives approximately 340,000 distinct CDR3 sequences. The sample was blood. These receptors were collected from a human donor with ulcerative colitis or Crohn's disease, or a healthy co-twin of an affected twin (not recorded which). Both conserved end residues are part of each CDR3.

j_call v_call cdr3_aa
TRBJ2-1 TRBV9 CASSVVGGPGEEQFF
TRBJ1-4 TRBV7-9 CASRSGYNEKLFF
TRBJ2-3 TRBV5-4 CASKNTGVENTQYF
TRBJ2-3 TRBV20-1 CSASGRGQIWADTQYF
TRBJ2-3 TRBV7-7 CASSPGLAASTDTQYF
TRBJ1-3 TRBV4-1 CASSQVGNTIYF
TRBJ2-1 TRBV30 CAWSQLAGYNAQFF
TRBJ2-5 TRBV23-1 CASSPQWVSQETQYF
TRBJ2-2 TRBV6-2/TRBV6-3 CASSKIAGGLVTGELFF
TRBJ2-7 TRBV23-1 CASSQPRGGEQYF
TRBJ2-2 TRBV6-4 CASTSGTLSMTIRAGELFF
TRBJ2-5 TRBV7-9 CASSVLDPKETQYF
TRBJ2-7 TRBV20-1 CSAPRQFADYEQYF
TRBJ1-6 TRBV28 CASSRDSNSPLHF
TRBJ2-5 TRBV3-1 CASSQDGLAGVRETQYF
TRBJ1-5 TRBV6-5 CASSYQARLSQPQHF
TRBJ1-1 TRBV20-1 CSAERTQEAFF
TRBJ2-3 TRBV11-3 CASSLNVGLAGTDTQYF
TRBJ1-2 TRBV28 CASSFLAGYTF
TRBJ2-7 TRBV7-2 CASSLGALGYEQYF
TRBJ2-3 TRBV7-6 CASSFSGRAKDTQYF
TRBJ2-3 TRBV12-3/TRBV12-4 CASSLGRHAIGTSGGMDTQYF
TRBJ1-6 TRBV5-1 CASSWAGMDSPLHF
TRBJ2-7 TRBV29-1 CSVEGDGGYEQYF
TRBJ2-3 TRBV5-1 CASNNLASDTQYF
TRBJ2-7 TRBV29-1 CSVEDRGVNSYEQYF
TRBJ1-4 TRBV7-2 CASSLVVGTGNEKLFF
TRBJ2-7 TRBV5-1 CASSPLRQGSSYEQYF
TRBJ2-1 TRBV2 CASSVSGGAVAEQFF
TRBJ2-2 TRBV19 CASSIRDIGGTGELFF
TRBJ1-5 TRBV19 CASSIDRGPDQPQHF
TRBJ2-1 TRBV20-1 CSSYGSFNEQFF
TRBJ2-3 TRBV28 CASSLSGRRSTDTQYF
TRBJ2-3 TRBV6-1 CASRPRGLGTDTQYF
TRBJ2-5 TRBV20-1 CSAYRLAGGPEIDLQETQYF
TRBJ2-1 TRBV7-3 CASSLDRGKGEQFF
TRBJ2-7 TRBV20-1 CSANPGGISSYEQYF
TRBJ2-2 TRBV7-9 CASSLAGTANTGELFF
TRBJ1-4 TRBV7-2 CASSLEGQGREKLFF
TRBJ2-3 TRBV4-1 CASSQATGTTDTQYF
TRBJ2-1 TRBV4-2 CASIPPPSGSTFSLYNEQFF
TRBJ1-2 TRBV7-2 CASSLEAVANYGYTF
TRBJ1-2 TRBV15 CATSRNQGAHGYTF
TRBJ2-2 TRBV12-3/TRBV12-4 CASSLSWTGGTGELFF
TRBJ2-2 TRBV18 CASSPTSGANTGELFF
TRBJ1-2 TRBV4-1 CASSQDETGTYGYTF
TRBJ2-5 TRBV27 CASSLGRTGKETQYF
TRBJ2-1 TRBV4-3 CASSPLAGVRNEQFF
TRBJ2-1 TRBV3-1 CASSLPQGRSYNEQFF
TRBJ1-5 TRBV20-1 CSAQTGPTPNQPQHF
TRBJ1-1 TRBV12-3/TRBV12-4 CASRWTGLVTEAFF
TRBJ2-3 TRBV15 CATSRVSGQSTDTQYF
TRBJ2-2 TRBV5-5 CASSQLMGTGELFF
TRBJ2-2 TRBV10-1 CASSRLHGQGGTGELFF
TRBJ1-1 TRBV18 CASSQDSMNTEAFF
TRBJ2-3 TRBV5-1 CASDPGSDTQYF
TRBJ1-1 TRBV20-1 CSARVSGQGRAFF
TRBJ2-1 TRBV4-1 CASSQDMGTSGRFEFF
TRBJ2-5 TRBV7-8 CASSGPRKGVQETQYF